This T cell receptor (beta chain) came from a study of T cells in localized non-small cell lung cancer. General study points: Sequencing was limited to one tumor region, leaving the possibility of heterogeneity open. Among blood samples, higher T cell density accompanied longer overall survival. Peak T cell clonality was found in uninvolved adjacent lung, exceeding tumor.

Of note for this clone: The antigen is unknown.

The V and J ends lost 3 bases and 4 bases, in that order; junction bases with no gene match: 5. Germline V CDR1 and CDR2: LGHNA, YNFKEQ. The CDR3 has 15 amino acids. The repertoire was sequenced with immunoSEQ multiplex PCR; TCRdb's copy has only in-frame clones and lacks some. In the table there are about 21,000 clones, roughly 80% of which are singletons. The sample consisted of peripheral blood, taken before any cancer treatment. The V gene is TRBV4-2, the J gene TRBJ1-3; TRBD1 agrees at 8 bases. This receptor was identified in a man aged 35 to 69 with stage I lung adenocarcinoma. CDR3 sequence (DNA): TGTGCCAGCAGCCAGCAGGGGGCAGGAGGAAACACCATATATTTT. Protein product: CASSQQGAGGNTIYF.